The clone carrying this T cell receptor (beta chain) has only a few counts. TCR beta rearrangements were amplified from peripheral blood genomic DNA. The record originates from a study of T cell repertoires in aging, cancer and after chemotherapy. About the research overall: Donor ages fell into six groups from 30 or younger up to 70 or older. Healthy donor repertoires were recorded over several months to years and showed clear clonal overlap.

V lost 2 bases, J lost 3 bases, and 5 bases stayed unmatched. The CDR3 sequence is 16 residues long. The germline CDR1 and CDR2 sequences are MRHNA and SNTAGT. TRB rearrangements spanning V, D and J were amplified using mixed TRB-A/B primers. TCRdb analysed the multiplex PCR reads with MiXCR anew, one entry per CDR3 protein. This table holds around 10,000 distinct CDR3 sequences, around 35% found once. The sample was blood. This TCR was sampled from a human donor in good health. The V call is TRBV6-4, the J call TRBJ1-2; TRBD1 matches at 11 bases. CDR3 coding DNA: TGTGCCAGCAGTGACCCTTGGACAGGGGGCCACTATGGCTACACCTTC. Its protein is CASSDPWTGGHYGYTF.